This T cell receptor (beta chain) was identified in a study of cytomegalovirus exposure and HLA in healthy donors. Across the whole study: The Caucasian-associated ancestry cluster contained 81% of the roughly 370 genotyped donors. Findings and limits, study-wide: Researchers had no immune exposure information except CMV serostatus available. A later analysis by the authors found several of the most significant clusters apparently linked to common viral pathogens.

This PCR relied on a set of 60 Vbeta primers and 13 Jbeta primers. Data came from immunoSEQ multiplex PCR; TCRdb stores just in-frame clones and leaves some out. The repertoire has under 100,000 clones, roughly 63% of them found once; the top ten carry 15%. Per the germline V gene, CDR1 is SEHNR and CDR2 is FQNEAQ (reference sequence). The CDR3 covers 17 residues. The germline V and J ends were trimmed by 4 bases and 0 bases, with 15 bases remaining between them. Details on this clone: The antigen is undetermined.

The chain has TRBV7-9 and TRBJ1-4; perhaps TRBD1 as D (5 bases). This sequence originates from a woman aged 35 to 49 in good health and CMV-seropositive. The source material was PBMCs. In DNA form, the CDR3 reads TGTGCCAGCAGCTGGGCACGGGGGTATACAACTAATGAAAAACTGTTTTTT. It translates to CASSWARGYTTNEKLFF.